Below are 20 T cell receptor beta chains sequenced from a single sample in a study of human T cells and chemical hapten exposure. Each CDR3 protein gets one entry after TCRdb re-called the RACE reads with MiXCR. The data show fewer than 300,000 distinct CDR3 sequences, approximately 8.4% seen once. Time point specified: pre-sensitization, week 0. The treatment is: therapeutic diphenylcyclopropenone sensitization with weekly scalp DPC. The material was whole blood, obtained in connection with sensitization to the hapten diphenylcyclopropenone (DPC). The receptors stem from a woman in her forties with alopecia areata. Some clones in this sample may be carry-over from other donors' samples.

This clonotype was observed many times. This chain links TRBV27 with TRBJ1-1; 8 bases fit TRBD1. With 2 bases clipped from V and 7 bases from J, the junction kept 3 bases outside the gene matches. The CDR3 spans 13 residues. Germline CDR1 reads MNHEY; CDR2 reads SMNVEV (reference sequence). This CDR3 is CASSLGGQGEAFF. CDR3 DNA sequence: TGTGCCAGCAGTTTAGGAGGACAGGGTGAAGCTTTCTTT.

The chain uses TRBV23-1 and TRBJ2-7, with D hard to call. TRBV23-1 carries the ORF label, with uncertain function. V was shortened by 2 bases and J by 0 bases, with 11 bases between the two germline ends. The CDR3 extends over 15 amino acids. For the CDR3, the DNA is TGCGCCAGCAGTCAAGGGTCAGACCGCTCCTACGAGCAGTACTTC. Translated: CASSQGSDRSYEQYF.

The chain recombines TRBV7-9 with TRBJ2-7; possibly TRBD1 for D (5 bases). This CDR3 spans 13 amino acids. CDR1 and CDR2 from the germline V gene are SEHNR and FQNEAQ (reference sequence). V was cut by 6 bases and J by 0 bases, with 9 bases left in between. The CDR3 loop is CASRRGSSYEQYF. The CDR3, as DNA: TGTGCCAGCAGAAGGGGTAGCTCCTACGAGCAGTACTTC.

This clonotype was observed a handful of times. This rearrangement joins TRBV11-1 to TRBJ2-7, with D unresolved. Trimming took 4 bases from V and 3 from J, leaving 10 bases between them. There are 13 residues in the CDR3. Germline V gene sequence: CDR1 SGHAT, CDR2 FQDESV (reference sequence). The DNA for the CDR3 is TGTGCCAGCAGCTCCCTTGATTACTACGAGCAGTACTTC. It is translated as CASSSLDYYEQYF.

Many counts were recorded for this clonotype. V and J are TRBV10-3 and TRBJ2-7; D may be TRBD2 (6 bases). Germline V gene sequence: CDR1 ENHRY, CDR2 SYGVKD. The CDR3 spans 14 residues. V was clipped by 0 bases and J by 5 bases, with 11 bases between them. The CDR3 protein is CAISESEGSNEQYF. The DNA for the CDR3 is TGTGCCATCAGTGAGTCGGAGGGATCTAACGAGCAGTACTTC.

This clonotype has just a few counts. The chain links TRBV28 to TRBJ2-7; no reliable D call. This CDR3 region has 13 residues. In germline, CDR1 is MDHEN, CDR2 SYDVKM. Trimming took off 7 bases at V and 3 bases at J, with 13 bases between the two ends. The CDR3 is CASTPPQSYEQYF. The CDR3, as DNA: TGTGCCAGCACTCCCCCCCAGAGCTACGAGCAGTACTTC.

This clonotype showed up just a few times. The rearrangement joins TRBV28 to TRBJ2-7; D is unresolved. The CDR3 contains 14 residues. Trimming took off 3 bases at V and 5 bases at J, with 14 bases between the two ends. In germline, CDR1 is MDHEN, CDR2 SYDVKM. The CDR3 loop is CASSFLVRSHEQYF. As DNA, the CDR3 is TGTGCCAGCAGTTTCCTAGTTAGGTCCCACGAGCAGTACTTC.

The sample holds a few counts of this clonotype. The chain is built from TRBV9 and TRBJ2-7; 7 nucleotides agree with TRBD1. The germline V gene encodes CDR1 SGDLS and CDR2 YYNGEE. This CDR3 contains 15 residues. V shed 0 bases and J 2 bases; nucleotides not matched to a gene: 5. In DNA, the CDR3 is TGTGCCAGCAGCGTAGGACAGGGATGGGCCTACGAGCAGTACTTC. This sequence encodes CASSVGQGWAYEQYF. Based on the CDR3 plus reference TRBV9 and TRBJ2-7, the full variable domain is DSGVTQTPKHLITATGQRVTLRCSPRSGDLSVYWYQQSLDQGLQFLIQYYNGEERAKGNILERFSAQQFPDLHSELNLSSLELGDSALYFCASSVGQGWAYEQYFGPGTRLTVT.

This rearrangement joins TRBV12-3 or TRBV12-4 to TRBJ1-6; D gene uncertain. V lost 3 bases and J lost 10, with 13 bases in between. The CDR3 runs 14 residues. CDR3: CASSLPGRRSPLHF. The CDR3 coding sequence is TGTGCCAGCAGTTTGCCGGGGAGGCGATCACCCCTCCACTTT.

J is TRBJ1-2 and V is TRBV3-1, with D perhaps matching TRBD1 (5 bases). Trimming cost V 4 bases and J 6 bases, with 9 bases left between them. Germline V gene sequence: CDR1 LGHDT, CDR2 YNNKEL (reference sequence). CDR3 length equals 12 residues. CDR3 nucleotides: TGTGCCAGCAGCCGGACAAGAGATGGCTACACCTTC. Translation: CASSRTRDGYTF.

This clonotype showed up many times. The CDR3 sequence is CASSLVPTLLRAGANVLTF. In nucleotides, the CDR3 is TGTGCCAGCAGCTTAGTCCCCACGTTACTGCGAGCTGGGGCCAACGTCCTGACTTTC. V usage is TRBV7-2 and J usage is TRBJ2-6; D is ambiguous. Germline V gene sequence: CDR1 SGHTA, CDR2 FQGNSA. V lost 1 base, J lost 2 bases, and 18 bases lay in between. The CDR3 is 19 residues long.

The genes are TRBV7-2 and TRBJ2-3, with D uncertain. Germline CDR1 and CDR2: SGHTA and FQGNSA. Between the trimmed V and J ends, which lost 1 base and 4 bases, there was a span of 6 bases. CDR3 size: 13 residues. CDR3 loop: CASSLEVADTQYF. The CDR3, as DNA: TGTGCCAGCAGCTTAGAAGTGGCAGATACGCAGTATTTT.

The CDR3 loop is CASSIGGTTRAFF. For the CDR3, the DNA is TGTGCCAGCAGTATTGGCGGGACCACCAGGGCTTTCTTT. The chain has TRBV28 and TRBJ1-1; D might be TRBD1 (5 bases). This CDR3 region has 13 residues. V gave up 5 bases and J gave up 11 bases, with 18 bases separating them. Germline V lookup: CDR1 MDHEN, CDR2 SYDVKM.

The table lists this clonotype with a few counts. V usage is TRBV7-2 and J usage is TRBJ2-1, with D perhaps TRBD2 (6 bases). In germline, CDR1 is SGHTA, CDR2 FQGNSA. Trimming removed 5 bases from V and 4 bases from J, with 12 bases in between. The CDR3 is made up of 14 amino acids. This chain's CDR3 is CASSPRLVYNEQFF. DNA for the CDR3: TGTGCCAGCAGCCCCCGACTAGTTTACAATGAGCAGTTCTTC.

This clonotype turned up a few times. The chain joins TRBV28 to TRBJ2-5; TRBD1 matches 10 bases. The germline gives CDR1 MDHEN, CDR2 SYDVKM. The CDR3 extends over 16 amino acids. V gave up 3 bases and J gave up 2 bases; unmatched junction bases: 6. The CDR3 loop is CASSFRDRGFQETQYF. The CDR3 DNA follows: TGTGCCAGCAGTTTCCGGGACAGGGGATTTCAAGAGACCCAGTACTTC.

This clonotype was observed at least ten times. The V gene is TRBV4-3, the J gene TRBJ2-3; tentatively, D is TRBD1 or TRBD2 (6 bases each). The V end was cut by 3 bases, the J end by 5 bases, with 15 bases between. Germline values: CDR1 LGHNA, CDR2 YSLEER. This CDR3 is 15 amino acids long. The CDR3 protein is CASSQRGGGGDTQYF. CDR3 bases: TGCGCCAGCAGCCAGCGCGGTGGAGGGGGAGATACGCAGTATTTT.

V is TRBV11-1 and J is TRBJ1-4; D gene ambiguous. V gave up 0 bases and J gave up 7 bases, with 3 bases separating them. In germline, CDR1 is SGHAT, CDR2 FQDESV (reference sequence). The CDR3 length is 12 residues. The CDR3 sequence: CASSLAPEKLFF. CDR3 DNA: TGTGCCAGCAGCTTAGCTCCTGAAAAACTGTTTTTT.

This clonotype has ten or more counts. The genes are TRBV3-1 and TRBJ1-5; D remains ambiguous. Trimming left V 0 bases short and J 7 bases short, with 7 bases between. The CDR3 runs 13 residues. Per germline, CDR1 LGHDT and CDR2 YNNKEL (reference sequence). CDR3 DNA sequence: TGTGCCAGCAGCCAAGACGTCGGGCAGCCCCAGCATTTT. Translation: CASSQDVGQPQHF.

This clonotype was seen only a few times. V is TRBV20-1 and J is TRBJ2-1, with D unclear. Per germline, CDR1 DFQATT and CDR2 SNEGSKA (reference sequence). The germline V and J ends were trimmed by 2 bases and 9 bases, with 11 bases remaining between them. The CDR3 loop spans 12 amino acids. CDR3 loop: CSARNSAPEQFF. In DNA, the CDR3 is TGCAGTGCTAGAAACTCCGCCCCTGAGCAGTTCTTC.

This clonotype was observed at least ten times. The rearrangement links TRBV7-2 to TRBJ2-1; TRBD1 matches at 7 bases. CDR1 and CDR2 (germline): SGHTA, FQGNSA. The CDR3 length is 14 residues. V dropped 8 bases and J dropped 1; count of bases not matched to a gene: 5. Written as DNA, the CDR3 is TGTGCCAGCGGTGACAGGGCTTCCTACAATGAGCAGTTCTTC. Translating gives CASGDRASYNEQFF.